This T cell receptor (beta chain) was recovered during a study of T-cell memory formation after mild COVID-19 (dated by TCRdb to the early 2020s). Concerning the study at large: TCR sequence clusters from the two donors were largely donor specific. The cohort comprised two young, previously healthy adult volunteers, one female and one male. Longitudinal TCRalpha and TCRbeta repertoire sequencing tracked T-cell clones expanding and contracting after mild COVID-19 in a couple of donors. Summary of the overall study and its limitations: Contracting CD4+ clones were found mainly in CM and EM memory subsets, while CD8+ clones were enriched in EMRA. The study included only a couple of mild cases, and larger cohorts that include severe cases with pre-infection samples were judged to be necessary. Some responding clones were found in pre-infection memory, which suggests that pre-existing cross-reactive memory T cells took part in the SARS-CoV-2 response. From day 15 to 85, contracting clones showed balanced CD4/CD8 phenotypes, whereas a second wave of clones that expanded from day 15 to 37 leaned towards CD4+. SARS-CoV-2 specificity of the second-wave clones peaking on day 37 was not confirmed.

This clonotype was seen more than once but under ten times. Its cognate antigen has yet to be identified. Base qualities were left out, and no much larger clone turns up one base away. Ficoll-Paque density gradient centrifugation was used to isolate PBMCs. Sequencing instrument: Illumina NovaSeq 6000. cDNA libraries for TCRalpha and TCRbeta were prepared by 5'RACE using constant-segment primers, with sample barcodes and unique molecular identifiers added. RNA was extracted from every sample with Trizol reagent. Amplification of the libraries took two PCR steps, and the second step added a second sample barcode plus Illumina TruSeq adapters. Sequencing of the libraries was done on an Illumina NovaSeq, producing 2 x 150 bp paired-end reads. From the authors' description of their analysis: Demultiplexing of reads and collapsing into UMI-guided consensus sequences were performed with migec v1.2.7. Using mixcr v2.1.11, UMI consensuses were aligned to TRA and TRB V and J templates and then assembled into clonotypes. A clonotype was counted as expanded or contracted only when both edgeR and NoisET called the clonotype significant, with the noise models trained on biological replicates. For edgeR calls, a false discovery rate-adjusted p below 0.01 and a log2 fold-change threshold of 1 were applied. PCA with hierarchical clustering of max-normalized trajectories of the 1000 most abundant clonotypes was used as exploratory dynamics analysis. Each responding clone was given a CD4 or CD8 phenotype based on the CD4+ and CD8+ repertoires, which had been sequenced separately. Using fastp trimming at Q25 and MiXCR clonotype assembly, TCRdb reanalyzed the public sequencing data and kept in-frame beta chains. Merged by CDR3 protein, the rows form single entries marked with the most common genes and DNA. The V and J calls were determined by TCRdb, not by the authors. The sample table records roughly 50,000 distinct CDR3 sequences; 9% to 9.5% of these occur just once. The ten top clones hold 0.9% to 1.5% of the sample.

A distance of 14 bases separates the germline ends of V and J, which lose 0 bases and 8 bases respectively. For CDR1 and CDR2, the germline V gene lists SGHTA and FQGNSA. From cysteine to phenylalanine, the CDR3 is 15 amino acids long. Only CDR3 DNA remains: 45 bases, in frame from the first base. This clonotype was obtained from a man between 18 and 35 years old who had mild COVID-19 (a few samples of this study predate the infection). The sample titles of this study are shuffled in the database, so cell type and time point are left out; the donor was told from shared clones. Recombination linked TRBV7-2 to TRBJ2-1; a weak D assignment points to TRBD1 (6 bases agree). The sample was PBMCs or a T cell subset sorted from them (not recorded which). The nucleotides read TGTGCCAGCAGCTTAGCGCTTTGGGGGCGAGATGAGCAGTTCTTC. It specifies CASSLALWGRDEQFF.